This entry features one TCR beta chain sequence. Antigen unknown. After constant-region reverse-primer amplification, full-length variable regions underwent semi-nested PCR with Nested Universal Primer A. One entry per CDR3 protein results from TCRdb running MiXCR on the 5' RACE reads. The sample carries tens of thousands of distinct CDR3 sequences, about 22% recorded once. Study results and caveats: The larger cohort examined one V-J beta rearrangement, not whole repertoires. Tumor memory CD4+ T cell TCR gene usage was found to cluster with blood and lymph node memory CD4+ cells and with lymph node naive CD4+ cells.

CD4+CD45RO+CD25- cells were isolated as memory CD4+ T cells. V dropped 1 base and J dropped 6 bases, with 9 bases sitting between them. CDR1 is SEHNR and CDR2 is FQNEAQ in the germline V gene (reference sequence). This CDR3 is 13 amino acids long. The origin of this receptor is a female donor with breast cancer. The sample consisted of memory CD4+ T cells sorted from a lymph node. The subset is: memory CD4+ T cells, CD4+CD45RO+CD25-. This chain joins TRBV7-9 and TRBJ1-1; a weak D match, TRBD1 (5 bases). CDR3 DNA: TGTGCCAGCAGCTTAGGGGGGAGGGCTGAAGCTTTCTTT. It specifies CASSLGGRAEAFF. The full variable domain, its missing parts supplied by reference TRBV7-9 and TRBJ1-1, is DTGVSQNPRHKITKRGQNVTFRCDPISEHNRLYWYRQTLGQGPEFLTYFQNEAQLEKSRLLSDRFSAERPKGSFSTLEIQRTEQGDSAMYLCASSLGGRAEAFFGQGTRLTVV.